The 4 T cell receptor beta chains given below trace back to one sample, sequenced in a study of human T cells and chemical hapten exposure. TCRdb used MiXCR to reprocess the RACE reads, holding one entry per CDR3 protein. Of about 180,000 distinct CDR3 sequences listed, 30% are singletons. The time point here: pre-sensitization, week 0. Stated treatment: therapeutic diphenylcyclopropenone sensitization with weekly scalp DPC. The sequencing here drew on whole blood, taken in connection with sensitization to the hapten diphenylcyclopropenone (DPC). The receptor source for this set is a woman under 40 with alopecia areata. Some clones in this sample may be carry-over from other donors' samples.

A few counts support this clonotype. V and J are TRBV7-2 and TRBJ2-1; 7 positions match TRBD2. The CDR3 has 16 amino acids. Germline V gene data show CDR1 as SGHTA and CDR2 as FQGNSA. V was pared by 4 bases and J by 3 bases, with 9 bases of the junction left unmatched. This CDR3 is CASSWGLRDRYNEQFF. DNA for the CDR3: TGTGCCAGCAGCTGGGGACTAAGAGACCGCTACAATGAGCAGTTCTTC.

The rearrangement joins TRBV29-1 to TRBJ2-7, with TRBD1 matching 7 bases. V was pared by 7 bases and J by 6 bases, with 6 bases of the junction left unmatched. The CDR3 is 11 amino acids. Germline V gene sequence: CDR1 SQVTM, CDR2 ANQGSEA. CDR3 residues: CSGETGSEQYF. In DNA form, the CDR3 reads TGCAGCGGGGAGACAGGGAGCGAGCAGTACTTC.

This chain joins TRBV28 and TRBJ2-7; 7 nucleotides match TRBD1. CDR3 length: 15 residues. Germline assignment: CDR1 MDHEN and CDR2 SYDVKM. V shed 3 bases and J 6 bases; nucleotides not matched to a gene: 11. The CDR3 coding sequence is TGTGCCAGCAGTTTCATCGGGACAGTCTTTGGCGAGCAGTACTTC. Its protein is CASSFIGTVFGEQYF.

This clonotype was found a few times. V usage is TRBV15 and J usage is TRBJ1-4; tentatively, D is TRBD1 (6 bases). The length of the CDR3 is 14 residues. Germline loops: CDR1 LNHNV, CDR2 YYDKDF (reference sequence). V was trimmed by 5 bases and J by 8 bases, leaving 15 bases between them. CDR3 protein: CATSDTGKGEKLFF. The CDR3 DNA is TGTGCCACCAGCGACACAGGGAAGGGGGAAAAACTGTTTTTT.